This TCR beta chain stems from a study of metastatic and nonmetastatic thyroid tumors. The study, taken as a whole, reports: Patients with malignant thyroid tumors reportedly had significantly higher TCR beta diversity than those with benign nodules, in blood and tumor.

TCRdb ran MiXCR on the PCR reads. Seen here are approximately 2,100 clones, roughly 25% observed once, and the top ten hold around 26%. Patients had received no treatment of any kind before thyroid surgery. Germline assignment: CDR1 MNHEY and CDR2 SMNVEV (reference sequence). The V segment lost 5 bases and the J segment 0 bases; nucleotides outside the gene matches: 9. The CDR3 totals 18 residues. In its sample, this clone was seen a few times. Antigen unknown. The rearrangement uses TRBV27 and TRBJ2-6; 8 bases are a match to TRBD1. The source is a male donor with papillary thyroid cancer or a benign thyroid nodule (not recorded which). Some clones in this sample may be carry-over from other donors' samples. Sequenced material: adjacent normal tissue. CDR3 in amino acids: CASSPQDRVSSGANVLTF. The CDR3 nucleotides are TGTGCCAGCAGTCCGCAGGACAGGGTTAGCTCTGGGGCCAACGTCCTGACTTTC.